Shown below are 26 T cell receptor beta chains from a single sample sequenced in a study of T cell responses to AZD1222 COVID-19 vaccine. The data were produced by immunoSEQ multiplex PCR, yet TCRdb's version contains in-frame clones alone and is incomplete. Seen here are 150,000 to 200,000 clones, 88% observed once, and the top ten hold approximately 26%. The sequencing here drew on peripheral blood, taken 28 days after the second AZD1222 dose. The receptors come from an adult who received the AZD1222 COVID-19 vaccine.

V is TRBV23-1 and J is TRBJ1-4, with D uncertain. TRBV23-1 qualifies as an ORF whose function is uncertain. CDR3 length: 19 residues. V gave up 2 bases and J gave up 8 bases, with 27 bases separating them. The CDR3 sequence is CASSQIDRGFSTAGEKLFF. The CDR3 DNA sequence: TGCGCCAGCAGTCAAATCGATCGGGGTTTTTCGACGGCGGGGGAAAAACTGTTTTTT.

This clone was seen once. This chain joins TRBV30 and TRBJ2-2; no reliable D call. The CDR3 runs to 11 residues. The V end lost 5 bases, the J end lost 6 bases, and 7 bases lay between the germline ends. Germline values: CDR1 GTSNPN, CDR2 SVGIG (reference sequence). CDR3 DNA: TGTGCCTGGGGATTCCCCGGGGAGCTGTTTTTT. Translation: CAWGFPGELFF. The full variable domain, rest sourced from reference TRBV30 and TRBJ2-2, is SQTIHQWPATLVQPVGSPLSLECTVEGTSNPNLYWYRQAAGRGLQLLFYSVGIGQISSEVPQNLSASRPQDRQFILSSKKLLLSDSGFYLCAWGFPGELFFGEGSRLTVL.

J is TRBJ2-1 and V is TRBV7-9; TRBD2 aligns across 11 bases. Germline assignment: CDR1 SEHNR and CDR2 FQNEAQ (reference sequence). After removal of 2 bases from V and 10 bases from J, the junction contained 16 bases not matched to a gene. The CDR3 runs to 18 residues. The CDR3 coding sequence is TGTGCCAGCAGCTTACCCCCAAGACTAGCGGGATCCAAGGACGAGCAGTTCTTC. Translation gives CASSLPPRLAGSKDEQFF.

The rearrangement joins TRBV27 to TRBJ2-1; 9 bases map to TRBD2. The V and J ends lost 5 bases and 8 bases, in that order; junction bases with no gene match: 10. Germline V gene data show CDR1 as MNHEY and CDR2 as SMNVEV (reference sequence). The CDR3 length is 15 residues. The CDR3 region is CASSLISGSSDEQFF. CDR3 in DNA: TGTGCCAGCAGTCTCATTAGCGGGAGCAGCGATGAGCAGTTCTTC.

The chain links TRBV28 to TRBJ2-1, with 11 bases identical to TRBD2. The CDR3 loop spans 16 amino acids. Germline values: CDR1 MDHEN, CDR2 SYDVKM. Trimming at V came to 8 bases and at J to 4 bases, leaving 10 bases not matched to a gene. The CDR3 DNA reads TGTGCCAGCGCCCCTACTAGCGGGAGATGGTACAATGAGCAGTTCTTC. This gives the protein CASAPTSGRWYNEQFF.

The CDR3 here is CASFEDGGIQQYF. CDR3 DNA sequence: TGTGCCAGCTTTGAGGACGGAGGGATTCAGCAGTACTTC. V usage is TRBV25-1 and J usage is TRBJ2-7; a possible D gene is TRBD2 (6 bases). V lost 8 bases, J lost 8 bases, and 19 bases lay in between. There are 13 residues in the CDR3. Germline V lookup: CDR1 MGHDK, CDR2 SYGVNS.

The CDR3 coding sequence is TGTGCCAGCAGCTTAGGAAGCGGGAGGGGGATAAAGACCCAGTACTTC. Translated: CASSLGSGRGIKTQYF. This chain joins TRBV7-2 and TRBJ2-5; 10 bases agree with TRBD2. This CDR3 is built from 16 residues. V trimming: 1 base; J trimming: 6 bases; junction bases outside the gene matches: 8. The germline gives CDR1 SGHTA, CDR2 FQGNSA.

CDR3 DNA: TGTGCCAGCTCACCAAGCAGGGGACAGGGAGAAGCTTTCTTT. This gives the protein CASSPSRGQGEAFF. The J gene is TRBJ1-1, the V gene TRBV18; 9 bases align to TRBD1. V trimming: 2 bases; J trimming: 8 bases; junction bases outside the gene matches: 6. CDR3 length equals 14 residues. Germline V gene sequence: CDR1 KGHSH, CDR2 LQKENI.

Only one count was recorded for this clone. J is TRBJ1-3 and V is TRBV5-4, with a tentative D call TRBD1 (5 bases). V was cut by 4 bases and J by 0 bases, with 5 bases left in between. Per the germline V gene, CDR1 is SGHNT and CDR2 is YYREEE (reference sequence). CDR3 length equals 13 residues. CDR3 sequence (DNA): TGTGCCAGCAGCGGGGGCTCTGGAAACACCATATATTTT. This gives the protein CASSGGSGNTIYF.

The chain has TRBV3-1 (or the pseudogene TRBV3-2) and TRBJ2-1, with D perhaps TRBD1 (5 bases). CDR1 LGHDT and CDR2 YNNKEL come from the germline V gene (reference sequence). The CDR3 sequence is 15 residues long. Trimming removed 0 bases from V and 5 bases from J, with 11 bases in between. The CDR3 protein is CASSQEPRAHNEQFF. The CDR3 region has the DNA TGTGCCAGCAGCCAAGAGCCCAGGGCACACAATGAGCAGTTCTTC.

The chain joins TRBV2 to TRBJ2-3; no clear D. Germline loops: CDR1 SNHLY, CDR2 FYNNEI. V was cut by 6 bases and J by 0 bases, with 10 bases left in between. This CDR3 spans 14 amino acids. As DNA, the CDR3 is TGTGCCAGCAGAAGGCGAACTAGCACAGATACGCAGTATTTT. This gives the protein CASRRRTSTDTQYF.

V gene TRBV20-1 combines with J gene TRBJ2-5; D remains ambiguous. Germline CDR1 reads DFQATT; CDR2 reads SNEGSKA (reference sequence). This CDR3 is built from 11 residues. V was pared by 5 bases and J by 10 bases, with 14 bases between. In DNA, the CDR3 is TGCAGTGCTTTTGGTTTCCCTAGCCAGTACTTC. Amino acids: CSAFGFPSQYF.

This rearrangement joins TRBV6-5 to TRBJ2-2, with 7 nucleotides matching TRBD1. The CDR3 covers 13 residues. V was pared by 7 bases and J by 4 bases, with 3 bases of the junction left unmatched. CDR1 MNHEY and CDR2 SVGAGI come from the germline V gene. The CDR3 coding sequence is TGTGCCAGCATGAGGGGGCGCACCGGGGAGCTGTTTTTT. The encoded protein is CASMRGRTGELFF.

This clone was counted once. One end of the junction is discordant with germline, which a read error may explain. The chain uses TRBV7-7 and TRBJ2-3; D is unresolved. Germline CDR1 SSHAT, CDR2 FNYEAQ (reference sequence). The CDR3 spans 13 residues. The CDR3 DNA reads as TGTGCTAGCAGCTTAGCTGAGGAGGATACGCAGTATTTT. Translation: CASSLAEEDTQYF.

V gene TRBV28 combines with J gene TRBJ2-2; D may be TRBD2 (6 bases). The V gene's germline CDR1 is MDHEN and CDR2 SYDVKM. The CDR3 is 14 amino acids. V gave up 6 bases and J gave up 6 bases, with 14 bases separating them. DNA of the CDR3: TGTGCCAGCAGATCGGGACCGGGGGCCGGGGAGCTGTTTTTT. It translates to CASRSGPGAGELFF. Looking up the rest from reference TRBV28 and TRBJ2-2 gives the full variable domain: DVKVTQSSRYLVKRTGEKVFLECVQDMDHENMFWYRQDPGLGLRLIYFSYDVKMKEKGDIPEGYSVSREKKERFSLILESASTNQTSMYLCASRSGPGAGELFFGEGSRLTVL.

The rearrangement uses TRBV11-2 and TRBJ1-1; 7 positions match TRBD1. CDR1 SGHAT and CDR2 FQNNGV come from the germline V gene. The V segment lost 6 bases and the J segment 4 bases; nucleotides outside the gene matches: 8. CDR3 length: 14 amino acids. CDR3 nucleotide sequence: TGTGCCAGCAGTCGTGATCAGGGGGGCACTGAAGCTTTCTTT. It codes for CASSRDQGGTEAFF.

The CDR3 loop is CASSLGFGRSLNSPLHF. CDR3 in DNA: TGTGCCAGCAGTTTGGGTTTCGGCAGAAGCCTTAATTCACCCCTCCACTTT. The rearrangement joins TRBV27 to TRBJ1-6; D is uncertain. Germline V lookup: CDR1 MNHEY, CDR2 SMNVEV (reference sequence). This CDR3 is built from 17 residues. Trimming cost V 3 bases and J 6 bases, with 18 bases left between them.

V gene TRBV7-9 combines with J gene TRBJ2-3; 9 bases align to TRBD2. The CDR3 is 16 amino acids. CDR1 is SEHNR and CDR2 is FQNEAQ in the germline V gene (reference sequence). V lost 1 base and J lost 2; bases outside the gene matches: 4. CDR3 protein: CASSLVAGGYTDTQYF. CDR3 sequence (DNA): TGTGCCAGCAGCTTAGTGGCGGGAGGGTACACAGATACGCAGTATTTT.

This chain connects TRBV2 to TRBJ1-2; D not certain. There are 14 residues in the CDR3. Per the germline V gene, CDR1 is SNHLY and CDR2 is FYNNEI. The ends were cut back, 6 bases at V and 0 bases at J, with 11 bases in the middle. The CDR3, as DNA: TGTGCCAGCAGGGCGCGACTCCCTAACTATGGCTACACCTTC. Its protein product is CASRARLPNYGYTF.

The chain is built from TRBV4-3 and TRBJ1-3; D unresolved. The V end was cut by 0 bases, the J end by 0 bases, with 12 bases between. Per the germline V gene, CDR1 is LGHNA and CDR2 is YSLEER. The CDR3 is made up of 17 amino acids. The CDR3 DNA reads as TGCGCCAGCAGCCAAGAAATCGGCAGAAACTCTGGAAACACCATATATTTT. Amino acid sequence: CASSQEIGRNSGNTIYF.

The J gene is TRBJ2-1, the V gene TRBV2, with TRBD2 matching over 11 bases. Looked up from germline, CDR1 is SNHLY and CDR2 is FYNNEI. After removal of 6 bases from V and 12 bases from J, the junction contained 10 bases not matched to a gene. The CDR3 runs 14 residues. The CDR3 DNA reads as TGTGCCAGCAGAGAACTAGCGGGAGAGGGTGTGCAGTTCTTC. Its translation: CASRELAGEGVQFF. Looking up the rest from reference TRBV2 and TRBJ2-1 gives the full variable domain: EPEVTQTPSHQVTQMGQEVILRCVPISNHLYFYWYRQILGQKVEFLVSFYNNEISEKSEIFDDQFSVERPDGSNFTLKIRSTKLEDSAMYFCASRELAGEGVQFFGPGTRLTVL.

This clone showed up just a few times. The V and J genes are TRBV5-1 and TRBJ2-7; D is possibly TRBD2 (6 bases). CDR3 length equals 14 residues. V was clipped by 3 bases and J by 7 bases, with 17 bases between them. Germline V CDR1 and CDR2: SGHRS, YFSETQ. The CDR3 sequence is CASSYGTREREQYF. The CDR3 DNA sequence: TGCGCCAGCAGCTACGGGACTCGGGAACGGGAGCAGTACTTC.

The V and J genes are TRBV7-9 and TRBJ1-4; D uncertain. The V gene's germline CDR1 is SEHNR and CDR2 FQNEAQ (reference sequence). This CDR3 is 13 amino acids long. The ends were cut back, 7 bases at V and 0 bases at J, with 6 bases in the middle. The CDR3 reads CASTLATNEKLFF. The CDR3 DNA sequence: TGTGCCAGCACGCTTGCAACTAATGAAAAACTGTTTTTT.

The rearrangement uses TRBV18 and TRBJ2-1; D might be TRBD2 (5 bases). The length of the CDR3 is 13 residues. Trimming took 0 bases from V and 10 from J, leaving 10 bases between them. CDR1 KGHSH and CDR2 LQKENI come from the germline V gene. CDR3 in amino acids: CASSPPSSGEQFF. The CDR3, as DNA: TGTGCCAGCTCACCACCGAGCAGCGGAGAGCAGTTCTTC.

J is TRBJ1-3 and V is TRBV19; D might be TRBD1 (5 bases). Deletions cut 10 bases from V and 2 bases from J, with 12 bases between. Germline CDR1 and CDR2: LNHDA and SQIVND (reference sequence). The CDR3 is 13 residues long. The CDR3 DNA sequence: TGTGCCACCAGGGAAGGGCCTGGAAACACCATATATTTT. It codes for CATREGPGNTIYF.

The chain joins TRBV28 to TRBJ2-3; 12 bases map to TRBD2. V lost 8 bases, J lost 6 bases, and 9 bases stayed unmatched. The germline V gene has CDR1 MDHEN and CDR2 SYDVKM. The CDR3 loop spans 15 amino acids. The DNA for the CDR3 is TGTGCCAGCCCCCCGACTAGCGGGAGTCTGGATACGCAGTATTTT. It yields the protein CASPPTSGSLDTQYF.